This is a list of T cell receptor beta chains from one sample in a study of control samples from healthy donors and cancer patients. The method was immunoSEQ multiplex PCR; TCRdb's version includes in-frame clones alone and lacks a portion of them. The table lists 210,000 or so clones, 91% of them singletons, with less than 2% in the top ten. Sequencing used blood. The origin of the receptors is a man aged 25-45 years in good health. The CDR3 runs from the conserved cysteine through the conserved F or W. D genes are given only for firm matches. The listing skips clone size in some rows; elsewhere it reads once, few, many or a size class.

length,J,D,V,size,CDR3,DNA
14,TRBJ2-1,TRBD2,TRBV19,-,CASSIDGGANEQFF,TGTGCCAGTAGTATAGACGGGGGGGCTAATGAGCAGTTCTTC
13,TRBJ2-7,-,TRBV7-6,-,CASSPGPSYEQYF,TGTGCCAGCAGCCCCGGGCCGTCCTACGAGCAGTACTTC
16,TRBJ2-7,-,TRBV6-1,-,CASSEYQQGIRNEQYF,TGTGCCAGCAGTGAATACCAACAGGGAATTCGGAACGAGCAGTACTTC
15,TRBJ1-3,-,TRBV2,-,CASSEGWLSGNTIYF,TGTGCCAGCAGTGAAGGCTGGCTCTCTGGAAACACCATATATTTT
13,TRBJ1-5,TRBD1,TRBV2,few,CASRQGPREPQHF,TGTGCCAGCAGACAGGGGCCGAGGGAGCCCCAGCATTTT
15,TRBJ2-1,-,TRBV5-4,-,CASSSYLDRRNEQFF,TGTGCCAGCAGCTCCTACCTCGACAGGCGAAATGAGCAGTTCTTC
14,TRBJ2-7,-,TRBV27,-,CASSLKERTYEQYF,TGTGCCAGCAGTTTAAAGGAACGGACCTACGAGCAGTACTTC
14,TRBJ2-7,TRBD1,TRBV2,once,CASNKGQGVREQYF,TGTGCCAGCAATAAGGGACAGGGCGTCAGAGAGCAGTACTTC
15,TRBJ2-1,-,TRBV9,-,CASSVSGISYNEQFF,TGTGCCAGCAGCGTTTCAGGGATCTCCTACAATGAGCAGTTCTTC
15,TRBJ2-2,-,TRBV27,-,CASSLTGFNTGELFF,TGTGCCAGCAGTTTAACAGGGTTCAACACCGGGGAGCTGTTTTTT
15,TRBJ1-5,-,TRBV7-8,-,CASSLDQASNQPQHF,TGTGCCAGCAGCTTAGATCAAGCTAGCAATCAGCCCCAGCATTTT
13,TRBJ1-6,-,TRBV7-8,-,CASSLAADSPLHF,TGTGCCAGCAGCTTAGCAGCGGACTCACCCCTCCACTTT
14,TRBJ1-6,TRBD1,TRBV30,-,CAWRRDRRNSPLHF,TGTGCCTGGAGGAGGGACAGGAGGAATTCACCCCTCCACTTT
14,TRBJ2-7,-,TRBV6-5,-,CASKEQQGSYEQYF,TGTGCCAGCAAGGAACAACAGGGATCCTACGAGCAGTACTTC
15,TRBJ2-7,-,TRBV4-1,once,CATRRLGILSYEQYF,TGCGCCACCAGACGACTAGGTATATTATCCTACGAGCAGTACTTC
15,TRBJ1-6,-,TRBV28,-,CASSLGPGGNSPLHF,TGTGCCAGCAGCCTGGGACCCGGGGGCAATTCACCCCTCCACTTT
14,TRBJ2-7,TRBD1,TRBV7-2,-,CASSSPNRGYEQYF,TGTGCCAGCAGCTCACCCAACAGGGGCTACGAGCAGTACTTC
17,TRBJ2-2,TRBD1,TRBV24-1,-,CATSDPLTGANTGELFF,TGTGCCACCAGTGACCCCTTGACAGGGGCGAACACCGGGGAGCTGTTTTTT
14,TRBJ2-7,TRBD2,TRBV3-1/TRBV3-2,-,CASTRSGSSYEQYF,TGTGCCAGCACTCGAAGCGGGAGCTCCTACGAGCAGTACTTC
18,TRBJ2-7,TRBD2,TRBV9,-,CASSVVGSGGPNPYEQYF,TGTGCCAGCAGCGTAGTTGGTAGCGGGGGCCCCAATCCCTACGAGCAGTACTTC
15,TRBJ2-1,-,TRBV6-5,-,CASSYSAGADNEQFF,TGTGCCAGCAGTTACTCAGCGGGCGCAGACAATGAGCAGTTCTTC
16,TRBJ2-3,TRBD2,TRBV4-1,-,CASSQDAAGGLGTQYF,TGCGCCAGCAGCCAAGATGCAGCGGGGGGGCTCGGTACGCAGTATTTT
14,TRBJ2-7,-,TRBV5-1,-,CASSLEAEFYEQYF,TGCGCCAGCAGCTTGGAAGCGGAGTTCTACGAGCAGTACTTC